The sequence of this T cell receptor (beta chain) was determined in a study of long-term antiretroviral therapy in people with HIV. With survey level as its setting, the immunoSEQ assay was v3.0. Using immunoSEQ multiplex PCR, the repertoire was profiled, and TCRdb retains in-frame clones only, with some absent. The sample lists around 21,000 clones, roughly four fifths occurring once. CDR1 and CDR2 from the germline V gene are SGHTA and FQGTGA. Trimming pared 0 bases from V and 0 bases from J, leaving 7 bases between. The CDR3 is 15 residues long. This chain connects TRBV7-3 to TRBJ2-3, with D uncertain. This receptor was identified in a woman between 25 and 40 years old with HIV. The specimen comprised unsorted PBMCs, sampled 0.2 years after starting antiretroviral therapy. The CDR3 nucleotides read TGTGCCAGCAGCTTAACTTCGACTAGCACAGATACGCAGTATTTT. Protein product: CASSLTSTSTDTQYF.